The table lists the clone carrying this TCR beta chain with many counts. Template input, which was bulk tumor genomic DNA, totaled 600 ng per sample. Each primary tumor yielded several biopsies, collected far apart from one another at surgery. Curative surgical treatment was performed in patients who had newly diagnosed, untreated non-small cell lung cancer. Sample donors consisted of newly diagnosed non-small cell lung cancer patients who were undergoing surgery with curative intent. The sample comes from a study of immune heterogeneity within non-small cell lung tumors. Using 32 V and 13 J primers, multiplex PCR amplified TCR beta CDR3. TCRdb called the multiplex PCR reads again in MiXCR, with one record for every CDR3 protein. The sample includes some 22,000 distinct CDR3 sequences, less than 35% of them seen just once. V was trimmed by 4 bases and J by 7 bases, leaving 13 bases between them. This CDR3 comprises 14 residues. Germline values: CDR1 LNHDA, CDR2 SQIVND (reference sequence).

The specimen was lung tumor tissue. The J gene is TRBJ2-2, the V gene TRBV19; D may be TRBD1 (6 bases). This clonotype originated in a man aged 35 to 55 with non-small cell lung cancer. The CDR3 DNA is TGTGCCAGTAGTACCGGGACACAACACGGGGAGCTGTTTTTT. It encodes CASSTGTQHGELFF.